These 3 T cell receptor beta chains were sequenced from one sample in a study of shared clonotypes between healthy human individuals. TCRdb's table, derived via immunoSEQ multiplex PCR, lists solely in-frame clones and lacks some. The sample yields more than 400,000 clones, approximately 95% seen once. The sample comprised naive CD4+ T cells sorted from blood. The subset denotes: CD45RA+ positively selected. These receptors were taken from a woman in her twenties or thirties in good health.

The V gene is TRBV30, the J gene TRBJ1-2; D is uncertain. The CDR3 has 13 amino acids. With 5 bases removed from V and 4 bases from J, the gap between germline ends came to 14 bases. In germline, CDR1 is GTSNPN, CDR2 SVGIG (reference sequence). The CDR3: CAWAVGRTYGYTF. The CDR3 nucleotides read TGTGCCTGGGCGGTAGGGCGGACCTATGGCTACACCTTC.

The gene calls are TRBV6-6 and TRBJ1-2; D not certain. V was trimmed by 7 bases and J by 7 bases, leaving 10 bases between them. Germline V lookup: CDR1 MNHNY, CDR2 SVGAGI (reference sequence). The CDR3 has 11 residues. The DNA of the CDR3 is TGTGCCAGCACTGCAGCTCGTGGCTACACCTTC. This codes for CASTAARGYTF.

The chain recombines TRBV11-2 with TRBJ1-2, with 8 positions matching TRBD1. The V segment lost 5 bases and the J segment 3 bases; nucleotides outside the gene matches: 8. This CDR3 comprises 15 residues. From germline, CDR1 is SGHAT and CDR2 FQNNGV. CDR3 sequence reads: CASSHSRGLYYGYTF. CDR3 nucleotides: TGTGCCAGCAGCCACAGCAGGGGGCTTTACTATGGCTACACCTTC.